A single T cell receptor (beta chain) is shown here with its context. Its antigen remains undetermined. No clone much larger than this one lies a single base away; base qualities are absent. Per the germline V gene, SGHTA is the CDR1 and FQGNSA is the CDR2. V gives up 4 bases and J gives up 10 bases, and the segment between their germline ends measures 11 bases. The CDR3, cysteine through phenylalanine, is 12 amino acids long. Solely the CDR3 DNA is kept, with 36 bases framed from the first base. The immunoSEQ Assay, a bias-controlled multiplex PCR, was used to amplify TCRbeta CDR3 regions from genomic DNA. Under the source paper's analysis protocol: Nucleated cell counts per sample were estimated from amplification of reference gene primers within the assay. To quantify the absolute abundance of each unique TCRbeta CDR3 rearrangement, sequence reads were collapsed and filtered. For each sample, productive Simpson clonality was calculated as the square root of Simpson's diversity index across productive rearrangements. Here the immuneACCESS table is served through TCRdb, limited to in-frame sequences with V and J called. Missing clones are a known gap in these copies; in checked studies unresolved V genes cover under half, and the rest lacks a known reason. V and J calls and clone size are as listed in that table; D and trimming were resolved from the DNA. The sample data list 120,000 to 150,000 clones, and approximately 91% of these were observed just once. Clones ranked in the top ten supply roughly 10% of the sample.

Whole blood was collected in K2EDTA tubes by collaborating institutions according to the institutions' own protocols. For TCRbeta analysis, collaborators shipped samples in one of three forms: frozen whole blood, isolated PBMCs, or DNA extracted from either of those sample types. These data are taken from a study of blood T cell repertoires in COVID-19 (dated by TCRdb to about 2020). As for the study more broadly: Samples from collaborators originated in the United States, Italy and Spain and spanned both the acute and convalescent phases of COVID-19. The material from the prospective study consisted of cDNA or gDNA derived from T cells, B-cell-depleted T cells, or PBMCs. Deeply sampled blood TCRbeta repertoires from subjects exposed to, actively infected with, or recovered from COVID-19 were included in the dataset. The repertoires were released in a freely available public database intended as a resource for research on the immune response to SARS-CoV-2. The samples were drawn from the first 160 participants of the ongoing ImmuneRACE study and from 1,254 subjects provided by 6 global collaborators. The sample metadata nearly always contained a de-identified subject ID, COVID-19 status, age in years and sex. Where available, HLA class I and class II types were obtained from metadata supplied by the sample provider rather than from assay-based typing.

Overall results and qualifications from the work: The quantity of clinical and demographic metadata differed by source and by participant and was supplied without curation.

The clonotype comes from a man aged 45-65 years with active or convalescent COVID-19. The sample was peripheral blood. Recombination joined TRBV7-2 with TRBJ2-1; a confident D gene designation cannot be given. The CDR3 corresponds to CASSSEFREQFF. The DNA reads TGTGCCAGCAGCTCGGAGTTCCGGGAGCAGTTCTTC.